This T cell receptor (beta chain) was sequenced during a study of blood T cell repertoires in COVID-19 (dated by TCRdb to 2019 to 2021). Some background on the complete study: Collaborator samples came from the United States, Italy and Spain and covered acute and convalescent phases of COVID-19. The material from the prospective study consisted of cDNA or gDNA derived from T cells, B-cell-depleted T cells, or PBMCs. Deeply sampled blood TCRbeta repertoires from subjects exposed to, actively infected with, or recovered from COVID-19 were included in the dataset. The repertoires were made available in a free public database intended to serve as a resource for research on the immune response to SARS-CoV-2. Samples came from the ongoing ImmuneRACE study (first 160 participants) plus 1,254 subjects from 6 global collaborators. The sample metadata nearly always contained a de-identified subject ID, COVID-19 status, age in years and sex. Where available, HLA class I and class II types were obtained from metadata supplied by the sample provider rather than from assay-based typing. General findings and caveats noted by the study authors: The quantity of clinical and demographic metadata differed by source and by participant and was supplied without curation.

The collaborating institutions used their own protocols to collect whole blood in K2EDTA tubes. For TCRbeta analysis, collaborator samples were shipped as frozen whole blood, as isolated PBMCs, or as DNA extracted from either sample type. Turning to this clone: The target of this receptor is not known. No per-base quality is available; no much larger clone lies one base away.

V is cut by 2 bases and J by 8 bases, and the space between the germline ends is 15 bases. Its CDR3 holds 15 amino acids, cysteine through phenylalanine. Only the CDR3 DNA stays, 45 bases, in frame from base 1. The germline V gene sets CDR1 to MNHEY and CDR2 to SVGAGI. The immunoSEQ Assay, a bias-controlled multiplex PCR, was used to amplify TCRbeta CDR3 regions from genomic DNA. As for the original processing: Within the assay, amplification of reference gene primers was used to estimate how many nucleated cells each sample contained. To quantify the absolute abundance of each unique TCRbeta CDR3 rearrangement, sequence reads were collapsed and filtered. For each sample, productive Simpson clonality was calculated as the square root of Simpson's diversity index across productive rearrangements. This immuneACCESS table, as held by TCRdb, lists in-frame sequences with V and J called but not all clones. Of the missing ones, under half trace to an unresolved V gene in checked studies; the others have no known cause. V, J and clone size are taken as reported in that table, and D and trimming were inferred from the DNA itself. The sample table records roughly 140,000 clones; around 84% of these occur just once. The top ten clones comprise approximately 38% of the sample.

Sequencing was done on a sample of peripheral blood. The clonotype comes from a human donor in a cohort sampled during active COVID-19. The chain couples TRBV6-5 to TRBJ1-4; 5 matching bases give a weak D call of TRBD1. The nucleotide sequence reads as follows: TGTGCCAGCAGTTACGATTCCAGGGTAAACGAAAAACTGTTTTTT. Its amino acids are CASSYDSRVNEKLFF.